This TCR beta chain was documented in a study of vaccination effects on CD4 cells after COVID-19. Background on the study: Sampling occurred a median 72 days post second dose, range 14 to 241.

From germline, CDR1 is GTSNPN and CDR2 SVGIG (reference sequence). This CDR3 has 11 amino acids. V was clipped by 3 bases and J by 7 bases, with 9 bases between them. Produced via immunoSEQ multiplex PCR; TCRdb's table is partial and in-frame only. The data show around 81,000 clones, around four fifths seen once. Prior to sequencing, the ViraFEST assay stimulated PBMC with viral peptide pools, which expanded the antigen-specific CD4+ T cells. Subsequent to roughly 9 days of culture, CD4+ T cells were isolated. Participants were vaccinated with two doses of either the BNT162b2 or mRNA-1273 vaccine. About this clone itself: The antigen remains unidentified. The same CDR3 also results from other DNA sequences found in this sample.

Source: CD4+ T cells from PBMCs cultured with HCoV-OC43 spike peptides, taken after COVID-19 vaccination. Subset reported: HCoV-OC43 spike overlapping peptide pool stimulation. This chain joins TRBV30 and TRBJ1-1; unclear D gene. This sequence was found in a human donor who received a COVID-19 vaccine. The DNA of the CDR3 is TGTGCCTGGAGGGGCAGGATTGAAGCTTTCTTT. Translated: CAWRGRIEAFF.